This TCR beta chain was identified in a study of T-cell reconstitution after alpha-beta-depleted transplantation in children (dated by TCRdb to 2016 to 2017). Notes on the research overall: T-cell immune reconstitution after TCRalphabeta/CD19-depleted allogeneic hematopoietic cell transplantation in children was quantitatively tracked in the study by means of TCR repertoire profiling.

This clonotype was seen ten or more times. No cognate antigen has been identified for it. Per-base quality was not reported, and no clone a single base away is much larger than it. The receptor library was made with PCR. The listed sequencing device is Illumina HiSeq 2500. Molecular barcoding was employed in the preparation of TCR libraries, with unique molecular identifiers being used to normalize TCRbeta repertoire quantification. Using fastp at Q25 and MiXCR, TCRdb reprocessed the public reads and kept productive beta chains. Each entry merges the rows of one CDR3 protein and shows their most common DNA and genes. This sample has some 240,000 distinct CDR3 sequences in its table, and roughly a tenth of those were observed once. The ten most abundant clones make up 5% to 6% of the sample. V trim: 6 bases; J trim: 2 bases; unmatched bases: 7. Reading from cysteine to phenylalanine, the CDR3 counts 15 amino acids. Here the CDR3 DNA is all that survives: 45 bases in frame from base 1. Based on the germline V gene, the CDR1 and CDR2 sequences are MNHEY and SVGEGT.

Source: PBMCs from the stem cell graft donor, taken from the stem cell graft. This clonotype was obtained from a human donor who donated a stem cell graft to a child with SCID. The sequence links TRBV6-2 or TRBV6-3 to TRBJ2-3, and 8 junctional nucleotides match TRBD2. DNA sequence: TGTGCCAGCAGGCCGGGACTAGGCGTCACAGATACGCAGTATTTT. It specifies CASRPGLGVTDTQYF.